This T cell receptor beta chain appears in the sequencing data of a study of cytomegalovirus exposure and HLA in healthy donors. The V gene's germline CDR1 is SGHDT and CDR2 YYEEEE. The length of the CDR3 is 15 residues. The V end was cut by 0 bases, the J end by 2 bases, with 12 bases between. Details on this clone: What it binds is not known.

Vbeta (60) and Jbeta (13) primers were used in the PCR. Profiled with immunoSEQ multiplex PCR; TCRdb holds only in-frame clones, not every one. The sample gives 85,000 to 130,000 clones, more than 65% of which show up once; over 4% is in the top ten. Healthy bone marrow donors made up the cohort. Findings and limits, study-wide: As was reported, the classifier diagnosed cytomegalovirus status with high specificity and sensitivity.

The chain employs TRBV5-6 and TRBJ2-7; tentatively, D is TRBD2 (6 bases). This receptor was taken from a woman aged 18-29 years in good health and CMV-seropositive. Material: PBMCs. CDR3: CASSLEFASAYEQYF. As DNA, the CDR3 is TGTGCCAGCAGCTTGGAGTTTGCTAGCGCCTACGAGCAGTACTTC.